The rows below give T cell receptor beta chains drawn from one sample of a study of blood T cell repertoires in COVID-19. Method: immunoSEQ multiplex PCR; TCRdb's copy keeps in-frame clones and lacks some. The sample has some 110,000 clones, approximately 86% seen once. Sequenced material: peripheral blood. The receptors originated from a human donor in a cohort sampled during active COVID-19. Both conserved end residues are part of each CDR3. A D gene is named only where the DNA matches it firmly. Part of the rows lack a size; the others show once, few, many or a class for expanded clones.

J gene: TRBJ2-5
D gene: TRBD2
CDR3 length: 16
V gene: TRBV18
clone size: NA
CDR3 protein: CASSPSLAGGKETQYF
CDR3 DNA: TGTGCCAGCTCACCATCACTAGCGGGGGGGAAAGAGACCCAGTACTTC

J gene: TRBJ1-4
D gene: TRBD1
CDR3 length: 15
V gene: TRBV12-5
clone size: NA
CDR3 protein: CASGPRQGNNEKLFF
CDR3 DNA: TGTGCTAGTGGCCCGAGACAGGGGAATAATGAAAAACTGTTTTTT

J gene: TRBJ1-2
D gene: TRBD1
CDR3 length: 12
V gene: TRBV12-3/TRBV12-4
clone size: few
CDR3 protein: CAIRGGYYGYTF
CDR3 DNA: TGTGCCATCAGAGGGGGCTACTATGGCTACACCTTC

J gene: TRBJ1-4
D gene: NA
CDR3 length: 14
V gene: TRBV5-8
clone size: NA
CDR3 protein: CASSLRQVNEKLFF
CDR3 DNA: TGTGCCAGCAGCTTAAGACAGGTTAATGAAAAACTGTTTTTT

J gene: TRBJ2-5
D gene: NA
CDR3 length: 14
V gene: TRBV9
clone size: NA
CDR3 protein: CASSVDSYQETQYF
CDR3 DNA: TGTGCCAGCAGCGTAGATTCCTACCAAGAGACCCAGTACTTC

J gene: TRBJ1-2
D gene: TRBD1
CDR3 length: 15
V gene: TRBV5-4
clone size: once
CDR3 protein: CASSSRQGANYGYTF
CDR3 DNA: TGTGCCAGCAGCAGTAGACAGGGGGCTAACTATGGCTACACCTTC

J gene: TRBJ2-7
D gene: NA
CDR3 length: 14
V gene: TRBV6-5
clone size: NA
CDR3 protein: CASSYRGRRDEQYF
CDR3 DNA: TGTGCCAGCAGTTACCGAGGGAGGAGGGACGAGCAGTACTTC

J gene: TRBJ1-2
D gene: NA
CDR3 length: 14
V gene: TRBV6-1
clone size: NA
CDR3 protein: CASSEAGFFYGYTF
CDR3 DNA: TGTGCCAGCAGTGAAGCGGGCTTTTTCTATGGCTACACCTTC

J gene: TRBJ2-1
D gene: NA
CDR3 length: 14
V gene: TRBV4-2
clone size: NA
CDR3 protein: CASSPRTPDNEQFF
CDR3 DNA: TGTGCCAGCAGCCCCCGGACTCCTGACAATGAGCAGTTCTTC

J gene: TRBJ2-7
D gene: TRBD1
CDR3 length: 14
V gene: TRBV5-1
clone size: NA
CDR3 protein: CASSLEGTVPEQYF
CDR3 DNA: TGCGCCAGCAGCTTGGAGGGGACAGTCCCCGAGCAGTACTTC

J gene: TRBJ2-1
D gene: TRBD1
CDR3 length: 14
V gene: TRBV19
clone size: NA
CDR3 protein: CASTRQGGYNEQFF
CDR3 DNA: TGTGCCAGTACTAGACAGGGGGGCTACAATGAGCAGTTCTTC

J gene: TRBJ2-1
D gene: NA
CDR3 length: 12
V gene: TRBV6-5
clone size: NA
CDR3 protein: CASIGTLNEQFF
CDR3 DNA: TGTGCCAGCATTGGGACATTGAATGAGCAGTTCTTC

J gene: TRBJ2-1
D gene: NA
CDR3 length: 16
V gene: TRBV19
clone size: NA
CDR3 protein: CASSMGPAVGYNEQFF
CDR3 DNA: TGTGCCAGTAGTATGGGGCCCGCGGTGGGTTACAATGAGCAGTTCTTC

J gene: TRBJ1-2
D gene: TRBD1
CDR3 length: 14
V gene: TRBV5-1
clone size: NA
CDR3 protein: CASSPGQGRGGYTF
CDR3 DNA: TGCGCCAGCAGCCCGGGACAGGGACGGGGAGGCTACACCTTC

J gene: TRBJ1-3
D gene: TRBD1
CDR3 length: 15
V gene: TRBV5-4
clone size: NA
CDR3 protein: CASSSWQGARDTIYF
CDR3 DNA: TGTGCCAGCAGCTCTTGGCAGGGGGCAAGGGACACCATATATTTT

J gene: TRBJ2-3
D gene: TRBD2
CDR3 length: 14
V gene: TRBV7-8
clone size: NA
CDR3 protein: CASDSREGLDTQYF
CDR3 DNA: TGTGCCAGCGACTCCAGGGAGGGGTTAGATACGCAGTATTTT

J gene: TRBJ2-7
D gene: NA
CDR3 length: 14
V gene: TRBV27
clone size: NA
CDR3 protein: CASSLAGTLYEQYF
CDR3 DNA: TGTGCCAGCAGTTTAGCAGGGACACTGTACGAGCAGTACTTC

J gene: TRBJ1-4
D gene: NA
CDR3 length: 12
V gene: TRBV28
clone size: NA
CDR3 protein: CASGPREEKLFF
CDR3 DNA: TGTGCCAGCGGGCCAAGGGAGGAAAAACTGTTTTTT

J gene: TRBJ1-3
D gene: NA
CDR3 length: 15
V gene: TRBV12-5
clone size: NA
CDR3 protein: CASGSLSSSGNTIYF
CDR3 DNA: TGTGCTAGTGGTTCATTGTCGAGCTCTGGAAACACCATATATTTT

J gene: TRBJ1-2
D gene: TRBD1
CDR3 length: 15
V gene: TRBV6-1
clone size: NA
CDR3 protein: CASSELGTGLGGYTF
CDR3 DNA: TGTGCCAGCAGTGAACTGGGGACAGGACTGGGAGGCTACACCTTC

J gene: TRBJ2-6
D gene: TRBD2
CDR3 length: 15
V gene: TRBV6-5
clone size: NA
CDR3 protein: CASSYGGGAGPVLTF
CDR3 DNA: TGTGCCAGCAGTTACGGCGGGGGGGCGGGCCCCGTCCTGACTTTC

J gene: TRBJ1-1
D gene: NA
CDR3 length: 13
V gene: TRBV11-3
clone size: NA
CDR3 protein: CASSLDWQTEAFF
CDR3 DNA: TGTGCCAGCAGCTTAGATTGGCAGACTGAAGCTTTCTTT

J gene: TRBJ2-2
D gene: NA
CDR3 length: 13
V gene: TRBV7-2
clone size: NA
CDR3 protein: CASSAGLAGELFF
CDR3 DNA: TGTGCCAGCAGCGCAGGACTGGCCGGGGAGCTGTTTTTT

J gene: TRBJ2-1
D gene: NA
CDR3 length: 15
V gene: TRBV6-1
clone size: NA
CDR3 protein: CASSEWKGAYNEQFF
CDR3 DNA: TGTGCCAGCAGTGAATGGAAGGGGGCCTACAATGAGCAGTTCTTC

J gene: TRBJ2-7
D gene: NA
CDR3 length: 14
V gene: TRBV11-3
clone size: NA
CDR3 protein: CASNGGVSAYEQYF
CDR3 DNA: TGTGCCAGCAACGGCGGGGTCTCCGCCTACGAGCAGTACTTC

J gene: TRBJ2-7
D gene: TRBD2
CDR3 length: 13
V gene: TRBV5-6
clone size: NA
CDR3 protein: CASSYGRLGEQYF
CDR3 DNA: TGTGCCAGCAGCTACGGGAGGCTCGGTGAGCAGTACTTC

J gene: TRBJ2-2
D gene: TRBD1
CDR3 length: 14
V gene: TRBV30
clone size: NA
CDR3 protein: CACGQGPTTGELFF
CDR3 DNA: TGTGCCTGCGGACAGGGCCCTACCACCGGGGAGCTGTTTTTT

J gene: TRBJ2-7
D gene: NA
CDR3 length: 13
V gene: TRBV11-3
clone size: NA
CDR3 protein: CASSVGSFNEQYF
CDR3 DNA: TGTGCCAGCAGTGTCGGGAGCTTCAACGAGCAGTACTTC

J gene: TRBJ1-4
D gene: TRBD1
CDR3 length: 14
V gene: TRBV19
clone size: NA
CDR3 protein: CASSPGQGREKLFF
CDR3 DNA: TGTGCCAGTAGCCCGGGACAGGGACGTGAAAAACTGTTTTTT

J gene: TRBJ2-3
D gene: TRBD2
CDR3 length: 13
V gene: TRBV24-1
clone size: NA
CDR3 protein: CATGSGSGDTQYF
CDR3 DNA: TGTGCCACCGGGAGCGGGAGTGGGGATACGCAGTATTTT

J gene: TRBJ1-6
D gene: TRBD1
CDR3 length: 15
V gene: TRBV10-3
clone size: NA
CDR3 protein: CAISESGQGDSPLHF
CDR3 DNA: TGTGCCATCAGTGAGTCGGGACAGGGTGATTCACCCCTCCACTTT

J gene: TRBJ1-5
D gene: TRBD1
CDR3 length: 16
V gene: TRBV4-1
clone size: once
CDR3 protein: CASRRGGPGANQPQHF
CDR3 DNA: TGCGCCAGCAGAAGAGGGGGCCCTGGGGCTAATCAGCCCCAGCATTTT

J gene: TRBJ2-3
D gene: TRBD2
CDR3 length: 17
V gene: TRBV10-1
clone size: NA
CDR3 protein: CASRILGGGHSTDTQYF
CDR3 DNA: TGCGCCAGCAGGATCCTCGGGGGGGGCCATAGCACAGATACGCAGTATTTT